This T cell receptor (beta chain) emerged from a study of brain T cells in children with intractable seizures. Surgery cases with the highest brain T cell transcript signatures were chosen for sequencing. Patients received at least one anti-epileptic drug before surgery. This clone has just one count. No antigen is known for it. Study-level results: Viral specificity was inferred only from CDR3 similarity; HCMV serostatus was unknown. Pre-surgery blood may have been undersampled, hiding some clones.

Profiling relied on immunoSEQ multiplex PCR, and the TCRdb table lists in-frame clones only, not all of them. This sample has around 70,000 clones, with 93% found just once. The J segment lost 2 bases and the V segment lost 0 bases, leaving 1 base of the junction unmatched. The CDR3 runs to 14 residues. The germline CDR1 and CDR2 sequences are PRHDT and FYEKMQ (reference sequence). The sequencing used peripheral blood, collected at surgery. The chain employs TRBV13 and TRBJ2-7; 7 nucleotides line up with TRBD2. This clonotype originated in a boy in the first two years of life with tuberous sclerosis and intractable seizures. CDR3 sequence reads: CASSLGLAPYEQYF. The CDR3 nucleotides are TGTGCCAGCAGCTTAGGACTAGCGCCCTACGAGCAGTACTTC.